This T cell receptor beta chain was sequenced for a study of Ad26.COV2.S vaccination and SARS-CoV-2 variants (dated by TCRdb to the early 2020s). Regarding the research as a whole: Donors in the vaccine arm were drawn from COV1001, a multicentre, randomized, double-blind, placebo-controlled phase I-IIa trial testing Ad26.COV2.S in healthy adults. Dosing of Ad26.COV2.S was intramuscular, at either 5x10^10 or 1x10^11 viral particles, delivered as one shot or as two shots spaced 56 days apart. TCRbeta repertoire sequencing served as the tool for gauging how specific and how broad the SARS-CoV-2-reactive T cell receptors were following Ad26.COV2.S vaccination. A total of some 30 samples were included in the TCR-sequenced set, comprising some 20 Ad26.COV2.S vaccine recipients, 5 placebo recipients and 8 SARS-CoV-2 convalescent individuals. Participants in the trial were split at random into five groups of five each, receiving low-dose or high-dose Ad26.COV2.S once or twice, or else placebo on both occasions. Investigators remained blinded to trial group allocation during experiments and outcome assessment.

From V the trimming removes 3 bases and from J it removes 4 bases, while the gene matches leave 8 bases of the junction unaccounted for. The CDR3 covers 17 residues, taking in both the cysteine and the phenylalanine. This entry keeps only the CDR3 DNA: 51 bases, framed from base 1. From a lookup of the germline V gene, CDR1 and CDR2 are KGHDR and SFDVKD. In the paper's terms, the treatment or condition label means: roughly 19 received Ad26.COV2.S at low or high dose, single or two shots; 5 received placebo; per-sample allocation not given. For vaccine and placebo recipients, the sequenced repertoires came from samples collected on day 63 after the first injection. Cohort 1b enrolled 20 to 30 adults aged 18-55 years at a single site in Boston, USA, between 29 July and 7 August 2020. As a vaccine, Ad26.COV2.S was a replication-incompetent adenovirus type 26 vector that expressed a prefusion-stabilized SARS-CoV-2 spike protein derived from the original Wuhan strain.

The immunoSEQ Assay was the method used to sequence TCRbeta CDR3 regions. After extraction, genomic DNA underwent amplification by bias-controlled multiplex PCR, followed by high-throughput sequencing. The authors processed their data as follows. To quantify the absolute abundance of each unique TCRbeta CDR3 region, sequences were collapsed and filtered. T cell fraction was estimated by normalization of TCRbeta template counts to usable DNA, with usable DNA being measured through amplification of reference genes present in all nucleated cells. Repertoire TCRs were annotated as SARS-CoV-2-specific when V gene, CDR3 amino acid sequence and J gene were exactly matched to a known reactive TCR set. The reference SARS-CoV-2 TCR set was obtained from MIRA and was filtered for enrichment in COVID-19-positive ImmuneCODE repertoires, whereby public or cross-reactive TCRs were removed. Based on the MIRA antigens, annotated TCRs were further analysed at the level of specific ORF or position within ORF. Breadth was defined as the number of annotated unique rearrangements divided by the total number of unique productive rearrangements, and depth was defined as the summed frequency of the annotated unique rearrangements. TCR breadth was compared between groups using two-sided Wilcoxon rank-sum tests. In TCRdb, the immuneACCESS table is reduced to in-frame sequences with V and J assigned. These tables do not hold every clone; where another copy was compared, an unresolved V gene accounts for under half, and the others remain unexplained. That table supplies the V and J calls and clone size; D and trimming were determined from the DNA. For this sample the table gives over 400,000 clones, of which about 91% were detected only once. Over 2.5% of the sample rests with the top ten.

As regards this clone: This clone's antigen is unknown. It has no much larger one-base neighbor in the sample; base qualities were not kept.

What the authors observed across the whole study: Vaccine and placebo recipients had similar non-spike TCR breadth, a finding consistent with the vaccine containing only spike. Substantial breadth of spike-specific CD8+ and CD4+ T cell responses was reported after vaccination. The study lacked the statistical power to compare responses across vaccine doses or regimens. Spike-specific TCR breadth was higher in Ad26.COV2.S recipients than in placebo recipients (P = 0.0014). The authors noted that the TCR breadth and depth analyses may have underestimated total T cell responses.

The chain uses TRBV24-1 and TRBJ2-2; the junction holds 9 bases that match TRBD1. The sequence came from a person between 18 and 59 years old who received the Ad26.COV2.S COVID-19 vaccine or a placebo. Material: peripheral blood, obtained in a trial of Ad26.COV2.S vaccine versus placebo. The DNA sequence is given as TGTGCCACCAGTGATCTCCCGGGACAGGGAATCACCGGGGAGCTGTTTTTT. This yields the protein CATSDLPGQGITGELFF.